This T cell receptor beta chain emerged from a study of blood T cell repertoires in COVID-19. Assay used: immunoSEQ multiplex PCR; TCRdb lists only in-frame clones, some missing. Of around 150,000 clones in the sample, more than 70% were seen once. Unmatched junction bases numbered 2, after V lost 0 bases and J lost 3 bases. There are 15 residues in the CDR3. Germline V gives CDR1 SGDLS, CDR2 YYNGEE. The sample comprised PBMCs or T cells enriched from blood (not recorded which). The origin of this receptor is a man in his forties or fifties who had recovered from COVID-19. V usage is TRBV9 and J usage is TRBJ1-5, with 8 bases aligning to TRBD1. The CDR3 DNA follows: TGTGCCAGCAGCGTAGAGGACAGGGCCAATCAGCCCCAGCATTTT. Translating it yields CASSVEDRANQPQHF.